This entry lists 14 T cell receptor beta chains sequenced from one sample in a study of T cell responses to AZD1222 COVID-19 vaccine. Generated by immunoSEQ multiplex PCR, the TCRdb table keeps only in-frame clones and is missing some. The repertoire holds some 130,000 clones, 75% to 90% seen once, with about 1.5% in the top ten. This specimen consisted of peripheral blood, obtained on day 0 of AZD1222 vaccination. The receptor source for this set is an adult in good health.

CDR3 DNA: TGTGCCAGCAGCCCCCGACAGCAACTAGCCAAAAACATTCAGTACTTC. This gives the protein CASSPRQQLAKNIQYF. V usage is TRBV5-8 and J usage is TRBJ2-4, with D perhaps matching TRBD1 (5 bases). This CDR3 has 16 amino acids. Germline V gene sequence: CDR1 SGHTS, CDR2 YDEGEE. The V end was cut by 4 bases, the J end by 0 bases, with 14 bases between.

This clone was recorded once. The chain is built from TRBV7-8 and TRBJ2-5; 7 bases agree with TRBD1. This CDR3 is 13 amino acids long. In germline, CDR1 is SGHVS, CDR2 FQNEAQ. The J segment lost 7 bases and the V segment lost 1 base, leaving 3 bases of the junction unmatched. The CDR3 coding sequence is TGTGCCAGCAGCTTAGACAGGGGTGGGACCCAGTACTTC. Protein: CASSLDRGGTQYF. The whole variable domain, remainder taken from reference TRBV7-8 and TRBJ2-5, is GAGVSQSPRYKVAKRGQDVALRCDPISGHVSLFWYQQALGQGPEFLTYFQNEAQLDKSGLPSDRFFAERPEGSVSTLKIQRTQQEDSAVYLCASSLDRGGTQYFGPGTRLLVL.

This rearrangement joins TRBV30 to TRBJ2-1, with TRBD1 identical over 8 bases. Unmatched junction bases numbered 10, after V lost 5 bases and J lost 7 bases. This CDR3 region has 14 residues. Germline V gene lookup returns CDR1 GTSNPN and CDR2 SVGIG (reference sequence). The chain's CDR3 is CAWDGQGGRNEQFF. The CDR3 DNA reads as TGTGCCTGGGACGGACAGGGTGGACGGAATGAGCAGTTCTTC.

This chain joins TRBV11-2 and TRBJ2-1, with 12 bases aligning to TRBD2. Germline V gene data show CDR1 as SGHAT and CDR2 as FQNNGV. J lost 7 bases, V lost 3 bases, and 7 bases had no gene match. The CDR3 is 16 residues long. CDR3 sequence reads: CASSFKGLAGGNEQFF. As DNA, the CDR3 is TGTGCCAGCAGCTTCAAGGGGCTAGCGGGAGGGAATGAGCAGTTCTTC.

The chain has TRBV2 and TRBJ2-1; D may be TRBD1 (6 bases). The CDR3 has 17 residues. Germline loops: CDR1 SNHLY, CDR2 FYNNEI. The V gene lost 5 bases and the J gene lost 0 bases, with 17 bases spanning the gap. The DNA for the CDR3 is TGTGCCAGCAGTCCCTCCCTGACAGGAAGCTCCTACAATGAGCAGTTCTTC. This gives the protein CASSPSLTGSSYNEQFF.

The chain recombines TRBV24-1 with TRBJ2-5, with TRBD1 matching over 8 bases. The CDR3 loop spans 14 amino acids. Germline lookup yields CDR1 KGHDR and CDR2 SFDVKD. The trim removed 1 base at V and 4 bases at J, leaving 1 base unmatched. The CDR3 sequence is CATSDFRGPETQYF. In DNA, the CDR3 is TGTGCCACCAGTGATTTCAGGGGGCCAGAGACCCAGTACTTC.

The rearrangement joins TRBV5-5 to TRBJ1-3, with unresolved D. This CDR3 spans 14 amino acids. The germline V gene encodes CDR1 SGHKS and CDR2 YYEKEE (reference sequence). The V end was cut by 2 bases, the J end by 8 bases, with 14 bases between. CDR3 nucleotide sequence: TGTGCCAGCAGCTTCTTCTCGGCTGGGGACACCATATATTTT. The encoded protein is CASSFFSAGDTIYF.

The CDR3 region has the DNA TGTGCCAGCAGTTACAGTGTCAATCAGCCCCAGCATTTT. As protein: CASSYSVNQPQHF. J is TRBJ1-5 and V is TRBV6-5; no clear D. This CDR3 has 13 amino acids. Deletions cut 2 bases from V and 3 bases from J, with 5 bases between. Germline CDR1 reads MNHEY; CDR2 reads SVGAGI.

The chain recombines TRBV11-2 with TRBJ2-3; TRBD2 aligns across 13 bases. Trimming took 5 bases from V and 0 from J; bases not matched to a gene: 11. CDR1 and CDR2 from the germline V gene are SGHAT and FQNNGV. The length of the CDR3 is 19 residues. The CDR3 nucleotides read TGTGCCAGCAGCAAAACTCCACTAGCGGGGGGGCTGAGCACAGATACGCAGTATTTT. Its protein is CASSKTPLAGGLSTDTQYF.

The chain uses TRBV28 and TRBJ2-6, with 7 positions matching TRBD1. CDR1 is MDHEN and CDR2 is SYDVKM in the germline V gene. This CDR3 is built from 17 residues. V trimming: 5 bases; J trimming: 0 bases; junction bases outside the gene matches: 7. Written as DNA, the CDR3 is TGTGCCAGCAGTAGGGGGCTAACCCGCTCTGGGGCCAACGTCCTGACTTTC. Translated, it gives CASSRGLTRSGANVLTF.

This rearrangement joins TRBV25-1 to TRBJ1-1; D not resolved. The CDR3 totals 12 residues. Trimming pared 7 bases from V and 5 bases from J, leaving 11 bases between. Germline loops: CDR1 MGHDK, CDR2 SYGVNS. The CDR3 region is CASITTGTEAFF. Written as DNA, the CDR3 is TGTGCCAGCATAACTACCGGGACTGAAGCTTTCTTT.

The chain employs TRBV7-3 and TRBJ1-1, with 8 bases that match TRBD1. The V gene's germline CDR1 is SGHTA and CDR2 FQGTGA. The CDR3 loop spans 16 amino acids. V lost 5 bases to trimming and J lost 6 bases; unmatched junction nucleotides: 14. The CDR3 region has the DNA TGTGCCAGCAGCCCAGGGGGGACAGGTCAATTATCTGAAGCTTTCTTT. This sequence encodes CASSPGGTGQLSEAFF.

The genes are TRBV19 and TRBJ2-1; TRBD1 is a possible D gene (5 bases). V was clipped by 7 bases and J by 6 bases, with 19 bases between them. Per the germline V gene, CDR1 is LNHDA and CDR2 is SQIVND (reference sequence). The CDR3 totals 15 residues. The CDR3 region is CASTTSARVGNEQFF. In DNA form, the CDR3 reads TGTGCCAGTACCACCTCGGCCAGGGTAGGCAATGAGCAGTTCTTC.

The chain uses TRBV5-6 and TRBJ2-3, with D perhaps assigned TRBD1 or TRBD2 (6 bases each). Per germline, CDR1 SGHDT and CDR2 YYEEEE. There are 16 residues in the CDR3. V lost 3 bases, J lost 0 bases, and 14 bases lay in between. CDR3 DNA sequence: TGTGCCAGCAGCTGGGGGGCGGGACGTAGCACAGATACGCAGTATTTT. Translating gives CASSWGAGRSTDTQYF.